The rows below give T cell receptor beta chains drawn from one sample of a study of blood T cell repertoires in COVID-19. The repertoire was sequenced with immunoSEQ multiplex PCR; TCRdb's copy has only in-frame clones and lacks some. The sample lists 75,000 to 100,000 clones; 75% to 90% were seen once. Material for sequencing was peripheral blood. The receptors derive from a woman older than 75 with acute or convalescent COVID-19. Each CDR3 is given with its conserved first and last residue. The D gene is left open where the match is weak. A clone size is listed for some rows: how often the clone was seen (once, few, many), or a class if it is expanded.

V gene	D gene	J gene	clone size	CDR3 length	CDR3 DNA	CDR3 protein
TRBV6-1	TRBD1	TRBJ1-3	-	19	TGTGCCAGCAGTGAAGCGCTTCGTAAGGACAGGGGTGTTCGAAACACCATATATTTT	CASSEALRKDRGVRNTIYF
TRBV7-8	-	TRBJ1-3	few	13	TGTGCCAGCAGCCGCGTGTTTGGAAACACCATATATTTT	CASSRVFGNTIYF
TRBV3-1/TRBV3-2	TRBD1	TRBJ2-7	-	13	TGTGCCAGCAGCCACGGGACAGGCACTTCGGAGTCCTTC	CASSHGTGTSESF
TRBV19	-	TRBJ1-4	-	16	TGTGCCAGTAGTATAGCGGCGGGGGCTGCTAATGAAAAACTGTTTTTT	CASSIAAGAANEKLFF
TRBV18	TRBD1	TRBJ2-7	-	15	TGTGCCAGCTCAACGTCCGGGACAGGGTTGTCGGAGCAGTACTTC	CASSTSGTGLSEQYF
TRBV18	-	TRBJ2-7	-	14	TGTGCCAGCTCACAGTTGGTCACAACCTACGAGCAGTACTTC	CASSQLVTTYEQYF
TRBV19	-	TRBJ1-6	-	17	TGTGCCAGTAGTATAAGGGATGGAGGCAGGGGTCGGTCACCCCTCCACTTT	CASSIRDGGRGRSPLHF
TRBV5-1	TRBD2	TRBJ2-4	-	14	TGCGCCAGCAGCTTGGGACTAGCGGAAAACATTCAGTACTTT	CASSLGLAENIQYF
TRBV7-3	TRBD1	TRBJ1-2	-	16	TGTGCCAGCAGCTTAAACGGCGACAGGGGGGACTATGGCTACACCTTC	CASSLNGDRGDYGYTF
TRBV7-2	TRBD1	TRBJ2-6	-	15	TGTGCCAGCAGCGGGGACAGGGCCGGGGCCAACGTCCTGACTTTC	CASSGDRAGANVLTF
TRBV25-1	-	TRBJ1-2	-	11	TGTGCCAGCAGTGACCAATATGGCTACACCTTC	CASSDQYGYTF
TRBV5-4	TRBD1	TRBJ1-1	-	13	TGTGCCAGCAGCTGGGACAGAAACACTGAAGCTTTCTTT	CASSWDRNTEAFF
TRBV5-1	-	TRBJ2-1	-	12	TGCGCCAGCAGCTTTAGTTCGAATGAGCAGTTCTTC	CASSFSSNEQFF
TRBV3-1/TRBV3-2	-	TRBJ2-7	once	16	TGTGCCAGCAGCCAAGAACGGCTAGCGATCAACGTCGAGCAGTACTTC	CASSQERLAINVEQYF
TRBV5-6	-	TRBJ1-4	once	14	TGTGCCAGCAGCTTAAGAGGGACTAATGAAAAACTGTTTTTT	CASSLRGTNEKLFF
TRBV27	-	TRBJ1-2	once	12	TGTGCCAGCAGTTTAGGCGGACAGACCACTTACTTC	CASSLGGQTTYF
TRBV19	-	TRBJ2-4	once	16	TGTGCCAGTAGTATAGGGCAACCCTCGGCCAAAAACATTCAGTACTTC	CASSIGQPSAKNIQYF
TRBV5-6	TRBD1	TRBJ2-7	-	18	TGTGCCAGCAATTTATTAAATTTCTTCGGGACAGGGAACCACGAGCAGTACTTC	CASNLLNFFGTGNHEQYF
TRBV19	-	TRBJ1-5	once	16	TGTGCCAGTAGTATTCCTAGCTCCGGGGGCAATCAGCCCCAGCATTTT	CASSIPSSGGNQPQHF
TRBV18	-	TRBJ1-4	-	16	TGTGCCAGCTCACCAGATAATATCAGGTGGTATGAAAAACTGTTTTTT	CASSPDNIRWYEKLFF
TRBV3-1/TRBV3-2	-	TRBJ2-4	-	16	TGTGCCAGCAGCCAAGCGGGGGGCGTCTTTTCTAACATTCAGTACTTT	CASSQAGGVFSNIQYF
TRBV18	TRBD1	TRBJ2-7	-	14	TGTGCCAGCTCACCGACAGGGACCAACAACGAGCAGTACTTC	CASSPTGTNNEQYF
TRBV5-1	-	TRBJ1-1	many	14	TGCGCCAGTGGAAGGGGCCTTCAGAACACTGAAGCTTTCTTT	CASGRGLQNTEAFF
TRBV29-1	-	TRBJ1-2	-	14	TGCAGCGTTGAAGGACAGGATTACCACTATGGCTACACCTTC	CSVEGQDYHYGYTF
TRBV7-8	-	TRBJ1-1	-	16	TGTGCCAGCAGCGAAGAGACAGGATTTATGAACACTGAAGCTTTCTTT	CASSEETGFMNTEAFF
TRBV11-2	-	TRBJ2-7	-	11	TGTGCCAGCAGCTCCAGCTACGAGCAGTACTTC	CASSSSYEQYF
TRBV2	-	TRBJ1-3	-	14	TGTGCCAGCAGGCAGCCAGGGGCAGGAAACACCATATATTTT	CASRQPGAGNTIYF
TRBV10-3	-	TRBJ2-7	-	14	TGTGCCATCAACCAGGGAGGAAGCTACTACGAGCAGTACTTC	CAINQGGSYYEQYF